The T cell receptor (beta chain) described here comes from a study of CXCR3-negative and CXCR3-positive naive CD8 T cells. Whole-study findings and limits: CXCR3-expressing naive cells carried TRB CDR3s more hydrophobic than those of CXCR3-negative naive cells.

cDNA libraries for TRB were generated by 5' RACE incorporating UMI labels. Using the 5' RACE reads, TCRdb records one entry per CDR3 protein without DNA. Its clone listing holds around 95,000 distinct CDR3 sequences. The study sorted every CD8+ T cell subset in triplicate at about 270,000 cells each. Germline loops: CDR1 SQVTM, CDR2 ANQGSEA. This CDR3 is built from 14 residues. On this clonotype itself: Its matching antigen is unknown.

V and J are TRBV29-1 and TRBJ2-1; as DNA is missing, the TRBD2 call by TCRdb cannot be tested. The sequencing input was naive CXCR3+ CD8+ T cells from blood. The subset denotes: CD45RO-CCR7+CD27+CD95- naive CD8+ T cells expressing CXCR3 (TNR3+). This clonotype originated in a human donor in good health. Some clones in this sample may be carry-over from other donors' samples. This CDR3 is CSVAGLAVRDEQFF.